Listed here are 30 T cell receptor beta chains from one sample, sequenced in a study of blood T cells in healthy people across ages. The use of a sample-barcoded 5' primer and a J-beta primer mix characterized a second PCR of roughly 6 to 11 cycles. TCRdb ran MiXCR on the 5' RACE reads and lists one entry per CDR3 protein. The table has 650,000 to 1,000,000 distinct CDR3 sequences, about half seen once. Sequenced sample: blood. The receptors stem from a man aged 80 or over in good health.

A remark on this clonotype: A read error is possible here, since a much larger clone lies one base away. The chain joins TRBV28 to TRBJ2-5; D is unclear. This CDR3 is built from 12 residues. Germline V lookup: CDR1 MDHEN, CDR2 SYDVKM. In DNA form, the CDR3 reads TGTGCCGGCAGTTTATATGTCGATGAGCAGTACTTC. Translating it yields CAGSLYVDEQYF.

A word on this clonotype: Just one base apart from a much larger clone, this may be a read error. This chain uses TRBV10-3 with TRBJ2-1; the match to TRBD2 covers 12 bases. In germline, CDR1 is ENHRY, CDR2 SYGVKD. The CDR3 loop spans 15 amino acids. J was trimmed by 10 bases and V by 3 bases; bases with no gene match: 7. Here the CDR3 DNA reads TGTGCCATCAGTGATTGGACTAGCGGGACATACGAGCAGTTCTTC. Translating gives CAISDWTSGTYEQFF.

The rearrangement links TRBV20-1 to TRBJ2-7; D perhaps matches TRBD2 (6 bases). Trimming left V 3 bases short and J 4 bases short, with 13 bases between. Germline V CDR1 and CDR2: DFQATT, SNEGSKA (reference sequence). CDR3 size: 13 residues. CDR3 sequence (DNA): TGCAGTGCTAGTCCTAGGAGGGGATACGAGCAGTACTTC. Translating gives CSASPRRGYEQYF.

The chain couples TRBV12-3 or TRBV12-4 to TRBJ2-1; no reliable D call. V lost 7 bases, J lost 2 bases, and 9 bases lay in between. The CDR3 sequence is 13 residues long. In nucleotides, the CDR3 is TGTGCCAGCAACCTACAACCCTACAATGAGCAGTTCTTC. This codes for CASNLQPYNEQFF.

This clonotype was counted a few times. Here the CDR3 reads CASRLATSDTQYF. Written as DNA, the CDR3 is TGTGCCAGCAGACTAGCAACATCAGATACGCAGTATTTT. This sequence joins TRBV6-5 and TRBJ2-3, with TRBD2 as a possible D gene (6 bases). In germline, CDR1 is MNHEY, CDR2 SVGAGI. V was pared by 6 bases and J by 4 bases, with 11 bases between. This CDR3 spans 13 amino acids.

CDR3 DNA: TGTGCCAGCAGTTTGAGAGGAGGACAGGGGGTTTTGACCCAGTACTTC. It translates to CASSLRGGQGVLTQYF. The chain employs TRBV27 and TRBJ2-5; 10 nucleotides line up with TRBD1. This CDR3 contains 16 residues. Germline-derived CDR1 and CDR2 are MNHEY and SMNVEV (reference sequence). V gave up 3 bases and J gave up 7 bases; unmatched junction bases: 11.

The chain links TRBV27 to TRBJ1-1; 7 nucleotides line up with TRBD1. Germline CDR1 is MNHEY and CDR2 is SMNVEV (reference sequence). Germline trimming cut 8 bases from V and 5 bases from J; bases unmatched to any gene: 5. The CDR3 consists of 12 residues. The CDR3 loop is CASRQGQTEAFF. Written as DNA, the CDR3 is TGTGCCAGCCGACAGGGACAAACTGAAGCTTTCTTT.

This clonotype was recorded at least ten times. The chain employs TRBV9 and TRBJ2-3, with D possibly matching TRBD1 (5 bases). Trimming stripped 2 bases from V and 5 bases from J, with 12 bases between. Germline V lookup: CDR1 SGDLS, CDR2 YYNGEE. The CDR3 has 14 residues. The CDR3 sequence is CASSVKGARDTQYF. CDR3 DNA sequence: TGTGCCAGCAGCGTGAAAGGGGCTCGAGATACGCAGTATTTT.

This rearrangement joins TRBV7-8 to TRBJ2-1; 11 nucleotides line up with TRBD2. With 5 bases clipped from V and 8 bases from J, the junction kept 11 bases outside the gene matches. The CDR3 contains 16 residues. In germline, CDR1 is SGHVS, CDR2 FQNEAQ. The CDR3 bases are TGTGCCAGCAGCGCGAGTCTAGCGGGAGGAGGCTATGAGCAGTTCTTC. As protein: CASSASLAGGGYEQFF. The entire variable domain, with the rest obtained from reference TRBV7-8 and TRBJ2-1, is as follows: GAGVSQSPRYKVAKRGQDVALRCDPISGHVSLFWYQQALGQGPEFLTYFQNEAQLDKSGLPSDRFFAERPEGSVSTLKIQRTQQEDSAVYLCASSASLAGGGYEQFFGPGTRLTVL.

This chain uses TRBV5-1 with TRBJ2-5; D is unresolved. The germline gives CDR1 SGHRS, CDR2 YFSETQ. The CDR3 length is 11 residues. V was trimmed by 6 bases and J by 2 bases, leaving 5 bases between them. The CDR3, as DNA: TGCGCCAGCACCCAACAAGAGACCCAGTACTTC. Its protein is CASTQQETQYF.

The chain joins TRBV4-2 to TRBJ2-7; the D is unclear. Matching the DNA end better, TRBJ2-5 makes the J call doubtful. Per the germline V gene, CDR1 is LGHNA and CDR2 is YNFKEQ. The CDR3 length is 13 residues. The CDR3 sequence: CASSQAGYETQYF. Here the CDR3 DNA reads TGTGCCAGCAGCCAAGCCGGGTATGAGACCCAGTACTTC.

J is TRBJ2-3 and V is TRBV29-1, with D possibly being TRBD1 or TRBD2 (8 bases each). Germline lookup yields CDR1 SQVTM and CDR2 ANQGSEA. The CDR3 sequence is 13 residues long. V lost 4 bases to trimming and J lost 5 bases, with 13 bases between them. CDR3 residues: CSVVAGQVDTQYF. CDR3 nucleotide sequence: TGCAGCGTTGTAGCGGGACAGGTAGATACGCAGTATTTT.

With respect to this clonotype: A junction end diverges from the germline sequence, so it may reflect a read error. The CDR3 sequence: CAWSVGIYYGQYF. Written as DNA, the CDR3 is TGTGCCTGGAGTGTTGGCATCTACTACGGGCAGTACTTC. V gene TRBV30 combines with J gene TRBJ2-7; no firm D call. This CDR3 is built from 13 residues. CDR1 is GTSNPN, CDR2 SVGIG, per germline (reference sequence).

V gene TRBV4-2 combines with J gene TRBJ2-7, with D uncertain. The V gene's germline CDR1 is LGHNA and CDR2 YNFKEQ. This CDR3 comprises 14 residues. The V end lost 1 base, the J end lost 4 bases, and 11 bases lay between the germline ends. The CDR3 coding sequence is TGTGCCAGCAGCCAAGGTCCGTCAAATTACGAGCAGTACTTC. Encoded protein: CASSQGPSNYEQYF.

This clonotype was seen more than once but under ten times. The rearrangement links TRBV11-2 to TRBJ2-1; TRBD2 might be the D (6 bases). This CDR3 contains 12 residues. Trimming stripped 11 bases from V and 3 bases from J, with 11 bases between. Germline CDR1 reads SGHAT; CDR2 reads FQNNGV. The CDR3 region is CACGKGYNEQFF. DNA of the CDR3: TGTGCCTGCGGGAAGGGCTACAATGAGCAGTTCTTC.

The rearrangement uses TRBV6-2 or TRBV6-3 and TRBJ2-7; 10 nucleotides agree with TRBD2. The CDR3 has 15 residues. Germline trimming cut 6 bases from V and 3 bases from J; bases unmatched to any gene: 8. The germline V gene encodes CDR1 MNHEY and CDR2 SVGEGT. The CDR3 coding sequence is TGTGCCAGCAGCCCAAACAGCGGGAGGGACTACGAGCAGTACTTC. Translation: CASSPNSGRDYEQYF.

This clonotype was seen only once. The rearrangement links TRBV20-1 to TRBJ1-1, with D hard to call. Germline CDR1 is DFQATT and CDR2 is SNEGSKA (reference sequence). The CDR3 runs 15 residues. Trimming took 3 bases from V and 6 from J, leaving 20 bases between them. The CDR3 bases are TGCAGTGCTAGCCCGTTTGATGTCCTCGGTGCTGAAGCTTTCTTT. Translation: CSASPFDVLGAEAFF.

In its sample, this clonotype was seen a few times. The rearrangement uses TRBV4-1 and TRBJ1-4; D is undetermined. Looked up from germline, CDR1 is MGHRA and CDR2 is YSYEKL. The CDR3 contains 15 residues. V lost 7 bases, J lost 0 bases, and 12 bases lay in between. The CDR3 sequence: CASKWTVATNEKLFF. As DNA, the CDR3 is TGCGCCAGCAAATGGACGGTTGCAACTAATGAAAAACTGTTTTTT.

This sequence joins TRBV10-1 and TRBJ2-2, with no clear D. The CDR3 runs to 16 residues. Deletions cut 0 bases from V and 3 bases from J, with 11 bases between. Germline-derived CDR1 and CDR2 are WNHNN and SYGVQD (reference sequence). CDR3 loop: CASSESKAPYTGELFF. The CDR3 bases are TGCGCCAGCAGTGAGTCGAAGGCGCCGTACACCGGGGAGCTGTTTTTT.

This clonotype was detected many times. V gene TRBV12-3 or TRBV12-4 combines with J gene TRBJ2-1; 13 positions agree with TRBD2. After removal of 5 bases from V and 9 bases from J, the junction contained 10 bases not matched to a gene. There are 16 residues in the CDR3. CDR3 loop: CASSTTSGRARSEQFF. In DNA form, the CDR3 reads TGTGCCAGCAGTACTACTAGCGGGAGGGCCAGGAGTGAGCAGTTCTTC.

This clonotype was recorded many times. CDR3 sequence: CAWSTAGAYEQYF. In DNA, the CDR3 is TGTGCCTGGAGTACCGCGGGGGCCTACGAGCAGTACTTC. J is TRBJ2-7 and V is TRBV30; 7 positions agree with TRBD2. The junction had 3 bases not matched to a gene; V was cut back by 2 bases and J by 2 bases. CDR3 length: 13 amino acids. Germline CDR1 reads GTSNPN; CDR2 reads SVGIG (reference sequence).

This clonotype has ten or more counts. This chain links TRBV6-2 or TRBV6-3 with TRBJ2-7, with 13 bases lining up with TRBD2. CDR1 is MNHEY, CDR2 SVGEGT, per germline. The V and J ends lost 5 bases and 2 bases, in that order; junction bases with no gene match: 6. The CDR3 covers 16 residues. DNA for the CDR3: TGTGCCAGCAGTCGACCCGGGACTAGCGGGGCCTACGAGCAGTACTTC. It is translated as CASSRPGTSGAYEQYF.

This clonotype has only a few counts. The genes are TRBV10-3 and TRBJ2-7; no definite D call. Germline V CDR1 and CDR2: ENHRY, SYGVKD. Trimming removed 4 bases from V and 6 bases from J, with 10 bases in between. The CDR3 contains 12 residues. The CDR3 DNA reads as TGTGCCATCAGTGCTTTAGGGCGCGAGCAGTACTTC. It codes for CAISALGREQYF.

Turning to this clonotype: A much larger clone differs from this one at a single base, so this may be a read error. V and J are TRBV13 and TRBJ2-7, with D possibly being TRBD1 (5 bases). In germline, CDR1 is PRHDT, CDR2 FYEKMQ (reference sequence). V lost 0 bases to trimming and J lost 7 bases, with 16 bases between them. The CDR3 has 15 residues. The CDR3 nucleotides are TGTGCCAGCAGCTTAGGCCTCGGCAGGGTGAATGAGCAGTACTTC. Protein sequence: CASSLGLGRVNEQYF.

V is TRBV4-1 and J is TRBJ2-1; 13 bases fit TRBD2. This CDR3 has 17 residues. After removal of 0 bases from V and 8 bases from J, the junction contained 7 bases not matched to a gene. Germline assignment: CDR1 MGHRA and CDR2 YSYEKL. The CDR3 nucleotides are TGCGCCAGCAGCCAAGAGTGGGGGACTAGCGGGATGTATGAGCAGTTCTTC. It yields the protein CASSQEWGTSGMYEQFF.

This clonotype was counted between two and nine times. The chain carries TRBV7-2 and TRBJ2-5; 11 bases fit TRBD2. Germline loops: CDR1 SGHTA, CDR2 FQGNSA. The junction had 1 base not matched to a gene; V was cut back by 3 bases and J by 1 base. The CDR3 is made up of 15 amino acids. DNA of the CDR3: TGTGCCAGCAGCTTTAGCGGGAGGGTCCAAGAGACCCAGTACTTC. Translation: CASSFSGRVQETQYF.

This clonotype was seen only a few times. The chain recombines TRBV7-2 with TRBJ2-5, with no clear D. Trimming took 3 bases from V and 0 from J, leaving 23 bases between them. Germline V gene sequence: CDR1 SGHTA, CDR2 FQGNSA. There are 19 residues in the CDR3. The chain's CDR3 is CASSFYGSLDKVYQETQYF. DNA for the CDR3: TGTGCCAGCAGCTTTTACGGCTCTTTGGATAAAGTGTACCAAGAGACCCAGTACTTC.

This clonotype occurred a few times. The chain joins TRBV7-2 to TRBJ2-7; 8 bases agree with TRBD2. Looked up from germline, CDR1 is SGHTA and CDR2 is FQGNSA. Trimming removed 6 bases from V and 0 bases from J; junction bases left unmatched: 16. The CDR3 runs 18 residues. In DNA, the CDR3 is TGTGCCAGCAGTTCCCGGGGTAGCGGGACTCGATACTCCTACGAGCAGTACTTC. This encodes CASSSRGSGTRYSYEQYF.

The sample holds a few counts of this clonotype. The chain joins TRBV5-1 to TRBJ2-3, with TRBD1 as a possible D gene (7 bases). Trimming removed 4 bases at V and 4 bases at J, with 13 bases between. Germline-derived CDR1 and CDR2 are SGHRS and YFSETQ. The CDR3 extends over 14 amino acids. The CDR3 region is CASSTQGGPDTQYF. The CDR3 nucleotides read TGCGCCAGCAGCACTCAGGGGGGACCAGATACGCAGTATTTT.

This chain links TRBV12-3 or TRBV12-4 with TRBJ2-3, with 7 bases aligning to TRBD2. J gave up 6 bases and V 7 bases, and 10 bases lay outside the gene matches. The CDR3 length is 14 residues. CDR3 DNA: TGTGCCAGCACGGAACGAGTGGGGGGGGATACGCAGTATTTT. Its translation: CASTERVGGDTQYF.